These T cell receptor beta chains were read from a single sample in a study of blood T cell repertoires in COVID-19. Only in-frame clones appear in the TCRdb table, and some are missing; sequencing was by immunoSEQ multiplex PCR. The sample consists of about 340,000 clones, 65% to 85% of them appearing once. Sequencing was carried out using peripheral blood. The receptor set was obtained from a man under 40 with active or convalescent COVID-19. Each CDR3 is given with its conserved first and last residue.

j_gene: TRBJ2-3; v_gene: TRBV19; CDR3aa: CASSMRGGTYTDTQYF
j_gene: TRBJ2-5; v_gene: TRBV15; CDR3aa: CATSRDLTGQETQYF
j_gene: TRBJ1-2; v_gene: TRBV27; CDR3aa: CASSGTGTNYGYTF
j_gene: TRBJ2-5; v_gene: TRBV5-5; CDR3aa: CASSLVGIQETQYF
j_gene: TRBJ1-1; v_gene: TRBV19; CDR3aa: CASSIWGGMNTEAFF
j_gene: TRBJ2-2; v_gene: TRBV20-1; CDR3aa: CSASDLNTGELFF
j_gene: TRBJ2-3; v_gene: TRBV7-2; CDR3aa: CASSLEGRGSDTQYF
j_gene: TRBJ1-2; v_gene: TRBV7-2; CDR3aa: CASSLEGQGFGGYTF
j_gene: TRBJ2-7; v_gene: TRBV7-6; CDR3aa: CASSLSGSYEQYF
j_gene: TRBJ1-2; v_gene: TRBV15; CDR3aa: CATSVTRDRGGYTF
j_gene: TRBJ1-3; v_gene: TRBV5-1; CDR3aa: CASSKTGVSGNTIYF
j_gene: TRBJ1-6; v_gene: TRBV9; CDR3aa: CASSVLPGGPEPLHF
j_gene: TRBJ1-2; v_gene: TRBV5-4; CDR3aa: CASSFPRGGHGYTF
j_gene: TRBJ2-7; v_gene: TRBV6-5; CDR3aa: CASRGVAGDSYEQYF
j_gene: TRBJ1-4; v_gene: TRBV4-3; CDR3aa: CASSLVGTGYEKLFF
j_gene: TRBJ1-1; v_gene: TRBV9; CDR3aa: CASSVLPSLGNTEAFF
j_gene: TRBJ1-1; v_gene: TRBV19; CDR3aa: CASSNARGVNTEAFF
j_gene: TRBJ2-7; v_gene: TRBV25-1; CDR3aa: CASSIAAYYEQYF
j_gene: TRBJ2-5; v_gene: TRBV30; CDR3aa: CAWSPGLGKETQYF
j_gene: TRBJ1-5; v_gene: TRBV11-3; CDR3aa: CASIVVSGRKWNQPQHF
j_gene: TRBJ2-7; v_gene: TRBV18; CDR3aa: CASSPPLAEPYEQYF
j_gene: TRBJ1-5; v_gene: TRBV6-5; CDR3aa: CASSRDRVGQPQHF
j_gene: TRBJ2-1; v_gene: TRBV7-9; CDR3aa: CASSFALLAGVRNEQFF
j_gene: TRBJ2-5; v_gene: TRBV3-1/TRBV3-2; CDR3aa: CASTRGAGGRETQYF
j_gene: TRBJ2-3; v_gene: TRBV29-1; CDR3aa: CSVIKPRGSVLMRTDTQYF
j_gene: TRBJ1-1; v_gene: TRBV7-2; CDR3aa: CASTTGGGEAFF
j_gene: TRBJ1-1; v_gene: TRBV30; CDR3aa: CAWAFGGNTEAFF
j_gene: TRBJ1-2; v_gene: TRBV4-1; CDR3aa: CASSQPTGPNYGYTF
j_gene: TRBJ2-1; v_gene: TRBV4-2; CDR3aa: CASSLFHRDLRRGEQFF
j_gene: TRBJ2-1; v_gene: TRBV9; CDR3aa: CASSVDVGGAREQFF
j_gene: TRBJ2-2; v_gene: TRBV11-3; CDR3aa: CASSLGRGVTGELFF